The 25 T cell receptor beta chains below come from one sample, sequenced in a study of shared clonotypes between healthy human individuals. Cells designated naive CD8 were CD45RO-negative and were positively selected for CCR7, with terminally differentiated effector memory CD45RA+ cells excluded. Generated by immunoSEQ multiplex PCR, the TCRdb table keeps only in-frame clones and is missing some. This table holds about 2 million clones, approximately 95% found once. Sequencing input: naive CD8+ T cells sorted from blood. The receptors here all came from a man between 18 and 35 years old in good health.

This clone was seen only a few times. Other DNA sequences in the same sample also yield this CDR3. The chain has TRBV5-1 and TRBJ1-2, with 10 bases lining up with TRBD1. There are 14 residues in the CDR3. J lost 5 bases, V lost 0 bases, and 1 base had no gene match. Germline CDR1 is SGHRS and CDR2 is YFSETQ. The CDR3 protein is CASSLGQGAYGYTF. CDR3 DNA sequence: TGCGCCAGCAGCTTGGGACAGGGGGCATATGGCTACACCTTC.

The rearrangement joins TRBV13 to TRBJ2-5, with 9 bases fitting TRBD1. Looked up from germline, CDR1 is PRHDT and CDR2 is FYEKMQ (reference sequence). The CDR3 sequence is 17 residues long. The V segment lost 5 bases and the J segment 5 bases; nucleotides outside the gene matches: 15. In DNA, the CDR3 is TGTGCCAGCAGCACAACGGAACCCGGGACAGGGATGGAGACCCAGTACTTC. Protein sequence: CASSTTEPGTGMETQYF.

This chain joins TRBV19 and TRBJ1-1; 10 nucleotides match TRBD1. Germline CDR1 is LNHDA and CDR2 is SQIVND (reference sequence). The CDR3 is 15 amino acids. The junction had 9 bases not matched to a gene; V was cut back by 8 bases and J by 3 bases. The CDR3 spells CASHQGQGYYTEAFF. For the CDR3, the DNA is TGTGCCAGTCACCAGGGACAGGGGTATTACACTGAAGCTTTCTTT. Using reference TRBV19 and TRBJ1-1 for the parts outside the CDR3, the full variable domain is DGGITQSPKYLFRKEGQNVTLSCEQNLNHDAMYWYRQDPGQGLRLIYYSQIVNDFQKGDIAEGYSVSREKKESFPLTVTSAQKNPTAFYLCASHQGQGYYTEAFFGQGTRLTVV.

This chain joins TRBV7-9 and TRBJ2-2, with 11 bases matching TRBD1. The junction had 5 bases not matched to a gene; V was cut back by 5 bases and J by 6 bases. This CDR3 spans 15 amino acids. Germline lookup yields CDR1 SEHNR and CDR2 FQNEAQ (reference sequence). This chain's CDR3 is CASSPGGQGAGELFF. The DNA of the CDR3 is TGTGCCAGCAGCCCCGGGGGACAGGGGGCCGGGGAGCTGTTTTTT.

The rearrangement joins TRBV27 to TRBJ2-2; 9 bases match TRBD1. CDR3 length equals 18 residues. Germline assignment: CDR1 MNHEY and CDR2 SMNVEV (reference sequence). V was pared by 8 bases and J by 3 bases, with 16 bases of the junction left unmatched. In DNA, the CDR3 is TGTGCCAGCGCTGAGGTCCCGGGACAGGGAGTCGACACCGGGGAGCTGTTTTTT. It is translated as CASAEVPGQGVDTGELFF.

This sequence joins TRBV28 and TRBJ2-7, with D possibly TRBD1 on 6 matching bases. This CDR3 contains 16 residues. V was trimmed by 3 bases and J by 3 bases, leaving 18 bases between them. From germline, CDR1 is MDHEN and CDR2 SYDVKM. The CDR3 nucleotides read TGTGCCAGCAGTTTCAGTCCCACAGGGCCTATCTACGAGCAGTACTTC. It is translated as CASSFSPTGPIYEQYF.

The chain joins TRBV6-5 to TRBJ1-1; D unresolved. Per the germline V gene, CDR1 is MNHEY and CDR2 is SVGAGI. The CDR3 length is 14 residues. Trimming stripped 6 bases from V and 4 bases from J, with 15 bases between. CDR3 region: CASSPAAGVTEAFF. The CDR3 region has the DNA TGTGCCAGCAGCCCCGCCGCCGGGGTCACTGAAGCTTTCTTT.

The V gene is TRBV2, the J gene TRBJ1-4, with TRBD1 matching 7 bases. The CDR3 length is 14 residues. Germline V gene sequence: CDR1 SNHLY, CDR2 FYNNEI. J gave up 5 bases and V 5 bases, and 5 bases lay outside the gene matches. In DNA form, the CDR3 reads TGTGCCAGCAGTCCGGACAGGCTCAATGAAAAACTGTTTTTT. It codes for CASSPDRLNEKLFF. Full variable domain (missing parts from reference TRBV2 and TRBJ1-4): EPEVTQTPSHQVTQMGQEVILRCVPISNHLYFYWYRQILGQKVEFLVSFYNNEISEKSEIFDDQFSVERPDGSNFTLKIRSTKLEDSAMYFCASSPDRLNEKLFFGSGTQLSVL.

The chain is built from TRBV7-3 and TRBJ2-1; 7 positions match TRBD1. This CDR3 has 14 amino acids. V gave up 5 bases and J gave up 5 bases; unmatched junction bases: 6. The V gene's germline CDR1 is SGHTA and CDR2 FQGTGA. This CDR3 reads CASSAQGQHNEQFF. CDR3 in DNA: TGTGCCAGCAGCGCTCAGGGACAGCACAATGAGCAGTTCTTC. Variable domain in full (rest from reference TRBV7-3 and TRBJ2-1): GAGVSQTPSNKVTEKGKYVELRCDPISGHTALYWYRQSLGQGPEFLIYFQGTGAADDSGLPNDRFFAVRPEGSVSTLKIQRTERGDSAVYLCASSAQGQHNEQFFGPGTRLTVL.

V and J are TRBV30 and TRBJ2-7, with D perhaps matching TRBD1 or TRBD2 (5 bases each). The germline V and J ends were trimmed by 0 bases and 4 bases, with 13 bases remaining between them. Germline V gene data show CDR1 as GTSNPN and CDR2 as SVGIG (reference sequence). The CDR3 has 14 residues. CDR3 DNA: TGTGCCTGGAGTGTGGGGGTGGCGGATTACGAGCAGTACTTC. Its protein product is CAWSVGVADYEQYF.

The CDR3 DNA follows: TGTGCCAGCAGTTTAGTGGGGAATGTTAGCAATCAGCCCCAGCATTTT. Amino acid sequence: CASSLVGNVSNQPQHF. V usage is TRBV27 and J usage is TRBJ1-5; D ambiguous. The length of the CDR3 is 16 residues. CDR1 is MNHEY and CDR2 is SMNVEV in the germline V gene (reference sequence). The V end was cut by 2 bases, the J end by 0 bases, with 11 bases between.

The J gene is TRBJ2-1, the V gene TRBV27; 8 bases are a match to TRBD2. The V segment lost 6 bases and the J segment 9 bases; nucleotides outside the gene matches: 19. The germline gives CDR1 MNHEY, CDR2 SMNVEV (reference sequence). This CDR3 is 17 amino acids long. DNA of the CDR3: TGTGCCAGCAGGGGAGCCGTGGGACTAGTGGATCTTGGTGAGCAGTTCTTC. Translating gives CASRGAVGLVDLGEQFF.

Points on this clone: Other DNA sequences in this sample translate to the same CDR3. The chain is built from TRBV27 and TRBJ2-1; no definite D call. Trimming shortened V by 3 bases and J by 6 bases, and 9 bases separated the two germline ends. The CDR3 totals 13 residues. CDR1 is MNHEY, CDR2 SMNVEV, per germline (reference sequence). CDR3 coding DNA: TGTGCCAGCAGTTTGGCCTGGGGCAATGAGCAGTTCTTC. Its translation: CASSLAWGNEQFF.

The chain couples TRBV7-2 to TRBJ2-1, with a tentative D call TRBD1 (6 bases). Trimming took off 2 bases at V and 6 bases at J, with 8 bases between the two ends. Germline V gene sequence: CDR1 SGHTA, CDR2 FQGNSA. This CDR3 is 13 amino acids long. The CDR3 loop is CASSLRGGNEQFF. DNA for the CDR3: TGTGCCAGCAGCTTACGAGGGGGCAATGAGCAGTTCTTC.

The genes are TRBV7-9 and TRBJ1-1; D might be TRBD1 (6 bases). Trimming removed 4 bases at V and 1 base at J, with 13 bases between. The germline V gene has CDR1 SEHNR and CDR2 FQNEAQ (reference sequence). There are 15 residues in the CDR3. CDR3: CASSYQGIGNTEAFF. The CDR3, as DNA: TGTGCCAGCAGCTACCAGGGGATTGGGAACACTGAAGCTTTCTTT.

The CDR3 nucleotides read TGCGCCAGCAGCCAAGAGTTGGGAGAATACGAGCAGTACTTC. It codes for CASSQELGEYEQYF. V usage is TRBV4-3 and J usage is TRBJ2-7, with D perhaps matching TRBD2 (5 bases). Trimming stripped 0 bases from V and 4 bases from J, with 10 bases between. Germline CDR1 and CDR2: LGHNA and YSLEER. The CDR3 spans 14 residues.

CDR3 sequence reads: CATSRGDLSHEQYF. The CDR3 DNA reads TGTGCCACCAGCAGAGGGGACCTATCCCACGAGCAGTACTTC. The rearrangement links TRBV15 to TRBJ2-7; D is possibly TRBD1 or TRBD2 (5 bases each). Trimming stripped 1 base from V and 5 bases from J, with 12 bases between. The germline V gene encodes CDR1 LNHNV and CDR2 YYDKDF (reference sequence). The CDR3 has 14 amino acids.

The table lists this clone with a count of one. J is TRBJ1-1 and V is TRBV5-1, with D maybe TRBD1 (5 bases). The CDR3 is 13 residues long. Trimming shortened V by 5 bases and J by 1 base, and 9 bases separated the two germline ends. CDR1 is SGHRS, CDR2 YFSETQ, per germline. The CDR3 nucleotides read TGCGCCAGCAGGGGGGACGGGAACACTGAAGCTTTCTTT. Its translation: CASRGDGNTEAFF. The full variable domain, its missing parts supplied by reference TRBV5-1 and TRBJ1-1, is KAGVTQTPRYLIKTRGQQVTLSCSPISGHRSVSWYQQTPGQGLQFLFEYFSETQRNKGNFPGRFSGRQFSNSRSEMNVSTLELGDSALYLCASRGDGNTEAFFGQGTRLTVV.

As regards this clone: The junction and the germline gene differ at one end; a read error may be behind it. The genes are TRBV6-5 and TRBJ2-3; 9 nucleotides line up with TRBD2. Per germline, CDR1 MNHEY and CDR2 SVGAGI. The CDR3 runs 14 residues. The CDR3 bases are TGTGCCGGCAGAAGCGGGGGGCCTGGAGATACGCAGTATTTT. This codes for CAGRSGGPGDTQYF.

This sequence joins TRBV15 and TRBJ1-4, with 10 bases aligning to TRBD1. Germline CDR1 is LNHNV and CDR2 is YYDKDF (reference sequence). Unmatched junction bases numbered 2, after V lost 3 bases and J lost 7 bases. The CDR3 has 14 residues. CDR3 bases: TGTGCCACCAGCAGGGACAGGGGGGTTGAAAAACTGTTTTTT. It translates to CATSRDRGVEKLFF.

The V call is TRBV30, the J call TRBJ2-3; 7 nucleotides agree with TRBD1. After removal of 4 bases from V and 0 bases from J, the junction contained 4 bases not matched to a gene. The CDR3 consists of 14 residues. Looked up from germline, CDR1 is GTSNPN and CDR2 is SVGIG (reference sequence). The CDR3 bases are TGTGCCTGGAACAGGGGCGGTAGCACAGATACGCAGTATTTT. Encoded protein: CAWNRGGSTDTQYF. The full variable domain, completed using reference TRBV30 and TRBJ2-3, is SQTIHQWPATLVQPVGSPLSLECTVEGTSNPNLYWYRQAAGRGLQLLFYSVGIGQISSEVPQNLSASRPQDRQFILSSKKLLLSDSGFYLCAWNRGGSTDTQYFGPGTRLTVL.

Turning to this clone: Within the sample, other DNA sequences also encode this same CDR3. The chain is built from TRBV7-9 and TRBJ2-7; the match to TRBD1 covers 10 bases. V trimming: 5 bases; J trimming: 4 bases; junction bases outside the gene matches: 5. Germline lookup yields CDR1 SEHNR and CDR2 FQNEAQ (reference sequence). The CDR3 is 14 residues long. The CDR3 spells CASSAPGQGYEQYF. The CDR3 region has the DNA TGTGCCAGCAGCGCGCCGGGACAGGGGTACGAGCAGTACTTC.

This sequence joins TRBV6-1 and TRBJ2-7; 9 bases match TRBD1. There are 14 residues in the CDR3. V lost 6 bases, J lost 6 bases, and 9 bases stayed unmatched. CDR1 is MNHNS and CDR2 is SASEGT in the germline V gene. CDR3 coding DNA: TGTGCCAGCAGGTCAGCCGGGACAGGGAGCGAGCAGTACTTC. This sequence encodes CASRSAGTGSEQYF.

This clone came up once. The chain couples TRBV5-5 to TRBJ2-7; D is unclear. This CDR3 contains 13 residues. Between the trimmed V and J ends, which lost 1 base and 3 bases, there was a span of 8 bases. Germline values: CDR1 SGHKS, CDR2 YYEKEE (reference sequence). The CDR3 reads CASSLSAVYEQYF. Written as DNA, the CDR3 is TGTGCCAGCAGCTTGAGTGCGGTCTACGAGCAGTACTTC.

A word on this clone: The same CDR3 arises from other DNA sequences in this sample as well. V and J are TRBV4-1 and TRBJ2-7; 8 nucleotides match TRBD1. V lost 2 bases, J lost 6 bases, and 0 bases stayed unmatched. CDR1 is MGHRA, CDR2 YSYEKL, per germline. The length of the CDR3 is 12 residues. In nucleotides, the CDR3 is TGCGCCAGCAGCCAAACAGGGGGCGAGCAGTACTTC. Translating it yields CASSQTGGEQYF.